This T cell receptor (beta chain) emerged from a study of CD8 T cells in ankylosing spondylitis. The study, taken as a whole, reports: Seemingly characteristic of ankylosing spondylitis blood was a TCR beta motif consisting of about 8 highly homologous variants.

The CDR3 runs 13 residues. The germline V and J ends were trimmed by 3 bases and 3 bases, with 9 bases remaining between them. The germline CDR1 and CDR2 sequences are DFQATT and SNEGSKA (reference sequence). This clonotype was observed at least ten times. Its specificity is unknown. TCRdb reprocessed the 5' RACE reads via MiXCR and lists one record per CDR3 protein. The data contain some 800,000 distinct CDR3 sequences, about 11% of them singletons. The chain combines TRBV20-1 with TRBJ1-5; D is unclear. The sample comprised blood, either unsorted or a sorted T cell fraction (not recorded which). This clonotype was obtained from a male donor with ankylosing spondylitis. For the CDR3, the DNA is TGCAGTGCTAGGTCTCATTTCAATCAGCCCCAGCATTTT. As protein: CSARSHFNQPQHF.